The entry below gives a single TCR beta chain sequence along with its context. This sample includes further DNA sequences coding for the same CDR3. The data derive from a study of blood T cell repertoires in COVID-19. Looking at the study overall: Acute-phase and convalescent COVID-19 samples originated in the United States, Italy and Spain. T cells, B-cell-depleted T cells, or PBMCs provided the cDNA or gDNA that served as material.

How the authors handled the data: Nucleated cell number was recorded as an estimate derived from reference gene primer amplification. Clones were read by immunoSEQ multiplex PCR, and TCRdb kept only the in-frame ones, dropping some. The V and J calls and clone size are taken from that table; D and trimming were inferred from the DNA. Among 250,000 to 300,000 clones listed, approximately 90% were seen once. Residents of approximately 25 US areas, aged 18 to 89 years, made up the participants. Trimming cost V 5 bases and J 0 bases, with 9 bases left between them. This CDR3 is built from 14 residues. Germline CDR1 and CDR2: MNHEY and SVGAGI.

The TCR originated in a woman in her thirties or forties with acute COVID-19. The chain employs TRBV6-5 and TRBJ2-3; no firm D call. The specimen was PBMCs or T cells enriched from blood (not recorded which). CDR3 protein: CASSRRTSTDTQYF. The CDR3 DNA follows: TGTGCCAGCAGTCGCCGCACTAGCACAGATACGCAGTATTTT.